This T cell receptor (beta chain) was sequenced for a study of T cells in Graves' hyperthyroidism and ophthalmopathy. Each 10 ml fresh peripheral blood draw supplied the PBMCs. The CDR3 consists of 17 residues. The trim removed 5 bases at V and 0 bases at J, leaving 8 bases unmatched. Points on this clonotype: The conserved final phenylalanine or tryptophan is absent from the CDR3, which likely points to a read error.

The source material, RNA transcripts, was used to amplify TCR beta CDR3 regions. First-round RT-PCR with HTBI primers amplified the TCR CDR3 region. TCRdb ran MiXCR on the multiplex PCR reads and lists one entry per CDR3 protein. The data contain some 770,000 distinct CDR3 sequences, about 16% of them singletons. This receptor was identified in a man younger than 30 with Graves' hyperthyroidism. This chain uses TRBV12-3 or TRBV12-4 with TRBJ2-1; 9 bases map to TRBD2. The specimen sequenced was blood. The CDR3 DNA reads TGTGCCAGCAGTCCAGAGCATAGCGGGGGCTCCTACAATGAGCAGTTCCTC. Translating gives CASSPEHSGGSYNEQFL.